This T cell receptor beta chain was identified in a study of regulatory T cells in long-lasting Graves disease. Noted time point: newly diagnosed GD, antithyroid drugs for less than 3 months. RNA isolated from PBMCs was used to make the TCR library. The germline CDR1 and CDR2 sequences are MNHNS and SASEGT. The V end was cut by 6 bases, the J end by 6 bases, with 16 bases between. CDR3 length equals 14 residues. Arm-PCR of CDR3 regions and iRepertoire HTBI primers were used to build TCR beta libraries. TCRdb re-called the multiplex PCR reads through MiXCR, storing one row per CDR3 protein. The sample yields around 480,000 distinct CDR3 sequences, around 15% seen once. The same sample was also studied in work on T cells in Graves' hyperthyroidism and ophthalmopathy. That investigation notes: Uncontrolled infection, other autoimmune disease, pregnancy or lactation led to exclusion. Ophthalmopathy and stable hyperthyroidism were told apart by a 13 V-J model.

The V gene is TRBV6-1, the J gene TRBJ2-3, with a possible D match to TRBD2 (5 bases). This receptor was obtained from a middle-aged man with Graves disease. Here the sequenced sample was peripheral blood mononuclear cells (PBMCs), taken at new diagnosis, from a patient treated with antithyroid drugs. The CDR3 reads CASRMDVGGDTQYF. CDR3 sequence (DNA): TGTGCCAGCAGAATGGACGTCGGCGGGGATACGCAGTATTTT.